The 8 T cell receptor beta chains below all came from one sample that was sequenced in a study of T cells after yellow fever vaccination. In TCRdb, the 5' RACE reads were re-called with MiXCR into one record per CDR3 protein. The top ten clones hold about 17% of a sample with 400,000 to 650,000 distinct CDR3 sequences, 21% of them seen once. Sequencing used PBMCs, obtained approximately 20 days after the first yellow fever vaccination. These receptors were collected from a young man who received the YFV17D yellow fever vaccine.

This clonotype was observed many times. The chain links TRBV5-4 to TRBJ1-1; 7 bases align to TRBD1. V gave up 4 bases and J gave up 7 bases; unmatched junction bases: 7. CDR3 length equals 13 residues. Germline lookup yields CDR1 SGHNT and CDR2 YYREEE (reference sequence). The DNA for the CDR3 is TGTGCCAGCAGCCCAGAAAGACAGGGTGAAGCTTTCTTT. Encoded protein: CASSPERQGEAFF.

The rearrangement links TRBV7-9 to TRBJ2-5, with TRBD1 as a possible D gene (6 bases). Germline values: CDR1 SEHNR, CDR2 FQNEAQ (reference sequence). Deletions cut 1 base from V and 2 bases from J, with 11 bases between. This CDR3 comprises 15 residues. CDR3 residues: CASSLVLGTQETQYF. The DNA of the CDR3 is TGTGCCAGCAGCTTAGTCCTAGGGACACAAGAGACCCAGTACTTC.

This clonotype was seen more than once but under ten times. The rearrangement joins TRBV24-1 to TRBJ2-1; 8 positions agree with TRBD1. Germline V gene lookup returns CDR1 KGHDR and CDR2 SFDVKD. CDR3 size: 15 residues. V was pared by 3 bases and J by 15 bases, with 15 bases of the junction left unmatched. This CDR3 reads CATSDAGTGSPVRFF. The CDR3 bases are TGTGCCACCAGTGATGCCGGGACAGGATCCCCGGTGCGGTTCTTC.

The DNA for the CDR3 is TGTGCCAGCAGCGACAGCGGGACGACCAATGAGCAGTTCTTC. This codes for CASSDSGTTNEQFF. J is TRBJ2-1 and V is TRBV9; TRBD2 matches 7 bases. V lost 3 bases, J lost 6 bases, and 6 bases stayed unmatched. Germline values: CDR1 SGDLS, CDR2 YYNGEE. The CDR3 contains 14 residues.

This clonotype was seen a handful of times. This CDR3 is CASSLGTDLFFYSNQPQHF. The CDR3 region has the DNA TGTGCCAGCAGCTTAGGGACAGATCTATTTTTTTATAGCAATCAGCCCCAGCATTTT. This rearrangement joins TRBV11-3 to TRBJ1-5, with D tentatively TRBD1 (6 bases). Trimming took off 1 base at V and 0 bases at J, with 19 bases between the two ends. This CDR3 comprises 19 residues. The V gene's germline CDR1 is SGHNT and CDR2 YENEEA. Complete variable domain (other parts from reference TRBV11-3 and TRBJ1-5): EAGVVQSPRYKIIEKKQPVAFWCNPISGHNTLYWYLQNLGQGPELLIRYENEEAVDDSQLPKDRFSAERLKGVDSTLKIQPAELGDSAVYLCASSLGTDLFFYSNQPQHFGDGTRLSIL.

The DNA of the CDR3 is TGTGCCAGTAGTATAAAAGGGAATCAGCCCCAGCATTTT. Its translation is CASSIKGNQPQHF. The gene calls are TRBV19 and TRBJ1-5; no clear D gene. The CDR3 contains 13 residues. The germline gives CDR1 LNHDA, CDR2 SQIVND (reference sequence). V was pared by 2 bases and J by 4 bases, with 6 bases between.

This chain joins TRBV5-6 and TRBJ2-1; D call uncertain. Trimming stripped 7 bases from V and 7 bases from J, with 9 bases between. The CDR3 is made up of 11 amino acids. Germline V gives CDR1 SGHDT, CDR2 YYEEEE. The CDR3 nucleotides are TGTGCCAGCCGGTCGGAAAATGAGCAGTTCTTC. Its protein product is CASRSENEQFF.

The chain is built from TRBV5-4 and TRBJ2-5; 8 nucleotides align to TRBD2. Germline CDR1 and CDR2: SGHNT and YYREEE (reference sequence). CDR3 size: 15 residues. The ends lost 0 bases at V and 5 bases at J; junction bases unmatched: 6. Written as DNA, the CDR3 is TGTGCCAGCAGCTTGGCCGCTAGCGGGTGGGAGACCCAGTACTTC. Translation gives CASSLAASGWETQYF.